This T cell receptor (beta chain) was sequenced during a study of CD8+ T cells in alopecia areata. This clone was observed a handful of times. As yet, its antigen is unknown. Genes here carry mouse names. The read comes to an end 4 residues before the CDR3 does, leaving the germline J gene to fill in the end. Isolated RNA was reverse transcribed into cDNA used as the sequencing template. Sequencing was performed with immunoSEQ multiplex PCR; in TCRdb, only in-frame clones are kept and a portion is missing. The sample contains under 350,000 clones, none of them singletons. The study sorted pooled cutaneous lymph node cells by CD4, CD8alpha, NKG2D, NKG2ACE and other markers. Study-wide results and limits: An increase in clonality over normal scalp was evident in lesional scalp, especially alopecia totalis/universalis.

Germline CDR1 and CDR2: NSQYPW and LRSPGD (reference sequence). The CDR3 extends over 14 amino acids. The V gene is TRBV1, the J gene TRBJ2-7; D remains ambiguous. The TCR comes from a C3H/HeJ mouse with alopecia areata. The MHC haplotype of the strain is H2-k. Source material: CD4+ T cells sorted from a lymph node. CDR3 DNA (partial): TGCACCTGCAGTGCAGTGACAAATCCGTAT. Amino acid sequence: CTCSAVTNPY. The whole CDR3 protein reads CTCSAVTNPYEQYF.